This note documents a single T cell receptor (beta chain) sequence. Its target antigen remains unknown. No per-base quality is available; no much larger clone lies one base away. This specimen comes from a study of cytomegalovirus exposure and HLA in healthy donors (dated by TCRdb to the late 2010s). At the level of the whole study: A later analysis indicated that the roughly 130 validation repertoires were generated on the platform also employed for the approximately 670 repertoires of the first cohort. The study aimed to test whether cataloging public T cell receptors could reveal signatures of past pathogen exposure. In addition to the first cohort of 650 to 750 subjects, a separate validation cohort of approximately 120 different subjects was used. To predict cytomegalovirus infection status, the study combined high-throughput TCR immunosequencing, statistical association of individual TCRs with disease status, and machine learning.

The donors were included in the validation cohort of around 120 subjects, a group kept apart from the approximately 670-subject first cohort. Library preparation employed the immunoSEQ multiplex PCR assay. In the original analysis: To diagnose cytomegalovirus status from the catalog of TCR beta chain sequences, a statistical classification framework was built. The source is immuneACCESS, and TCRdb retained only in-frame sequences with V and J called. Part of the clones is not carried over; for the studies checked, unresolved V genes explain less than half of this, and the remainder is unexplained. V and J calls plus clone size are reproduced from that table; the DNA served to infer D and trimming. For this sample there are about 74,000 clones; roughly 94% appear just once. The ten top clones hold less than 2% of the sample. The cysteine opens and the phenylalanine closes a CDR3 of 14 amino acids. The entry retains the CDR3 DNA only, 42 bases that are in frame from base 1. For this chain, trimming is 7 bases at the V end and 7 bases at the J end, and the number of junction bases without a gene match is 7. CDR1 and CDR2 (MNHEY, SMNVEV) derive from the germline V gene (reference sequence).

Findings and caveats that apply to the study as a whole: In the study, around 150 TCR beta chains were listed as associated with cytomegalovirus. In vitro tests confirmed that three of the cytomegalovirus-associated TCR beta chains recognize cytomegalovirus antigens. The validation cohort had no HLA typing available for a later analysis, so co-occurrence within that cohort was assessed over all 120 repertoires. According to the authors, the approach could potentially be generalized to other disease states and immunological phenotypes. Subsequent analysis determined that TCRs grouped into clusters in the first cohort also showed a tendency toward co-occurrence across the 130 or so validation repertoires, and about 93% of cluster scores exceeded 0. The classifier was reported to diagnose cytomegalovirus status with high specificity and sensitivity in both the original and validation cohorts. Most TCR sequences were seen in very few donors, while some public TCRs were found in many individuals.

Sequences were obtained from PBMCs. The source is a woman between 18 and 29 years old in good health and CMV-seropositive. The chain is assembled from TRBV27 and TRBJ1-6; TRBD1 aligns with 7 central bases. The nucleotide sequence reads as follows: TGTGCCAGCACCCTAGCAGGGGGAAATTCACCCCTCCACTTT. Its translation reads: CASTLAGGNSPLHF.